This T cell receptor beta chain is drawn from a study of CD8+CD57+ T cells in acquired aplastic anemia (dated by TCRdb to between 2018 and 2020). In the study overall: Extracted DNA from sorted CD4+ and CD8+ cells averaged 3.2 ug, ranging from roughly 0.2 to 30 ug. CD8+CD57+ expansion was defined as frequency above the mean frequency observed in healthy subjects.

At the junction V is shortened by 0 bases and J by 2 bases, with 5 bases in between. The CDR3 covers 13 residues, taking in both the cysteine and the phenylalanine. Left in the record is the CDR3 DNA by itself, 39 bases read in frame from the first base. CDR1 and CDR2, per the germline V gene (reference sequence), are LNHNV and YYDKDF. Patients chosen for sequencing had shown expansion of CD8+CD57+ cells by flow cytometry. Every patient had severe acquired aplastic anemia, diagnosed using the International Study of Aplastic Anemia and Agranulocytosis and Camitta criteria. No therapy had been received by the patients at the time of blood sampling. TCR repertoires of sorted CD4+ and CD8+ blood T cells from severe aplastic anemia patients and healthy subjects were deep-sequenced in the study. In the USA, patient enrollment took place under clinicaltrials.gov protocols 00001620, 01623167, 00001397, 00071045, 00081523 and 00961064. Ficoll-Paque density gradient centrifugation was used to isolate peripheral blood mononuclear cells. Before DNA extraction, CD4+ and CD8+ T cells were sorted by FACS or by magnetic beads.

General conclusions and limits of the study: No significant difference in CD8+ Simpson's diversity was found between patients and healthy controls (P=0.060). Some 30 CD8+ CDR3 sequences were shared between patients and controls but appeared highly expressed in patients and within their immunodominant clones.

This clonotype was seen a few times. Its antigen is still unknown. Base qualities are not at hand, and no much larger clone is one base apart. TCR beta VDJ combination and CDR3 sequence profiling used genomic DNA as the template. An Illumina HiSeq 2000 was the platform used for TCR repertoire sequencing. Under the source paper's analysis protocol: TRBV/TRBJ rearrangement plots, CDR3 size and DJ length profiles, and Simpson's diversity index were used to assess repertoires. The most abundant DNA sequence in the deep sequencing data was defined as the immunodominant clone. CDR3 amino acid sequences were checked for sharing across subjects and were also compared against the VDJdb database and published repertoires. Starting from the raw public reads, TCRdb applied fastp trimming at Q25, assembled clones with MiXCR and retained in-frame beta chains. Each CDR3 protein appears once, grouped with its most common genes and DNA. The V and J calls and clone size come from TCRdb's table, not from the authors' own analysis. The sample data list about 180,000 distinct CDR3 sequences, and approximately 48% of these were observed just once. 10% to 15% of the sample comes from the top ten.

The sequenced sample consisted of sorted CD4+, CD8+, or CD8+CD57+ T cells (not recorded which) from PBMCs. This clonotype originated in a human donor with aplastic anemia. This chain is built from TRBV15 and TRBJ2-7; the D segment cannot be called with confidence. The CDR3 region reads CATSRDPAYEQYF. Read as DNA, the sequence is TGTGCCACCAGCAGAGATCCCGCCTACGAGCAGTACTTC.